This TCR beta chain appears in the sequencing data of a study of T cell changes during pregnancy in multiple sclerosis (dated by TCRdb to between 2018 and 2021). Describing the broader study: The study looked at changes in the T cell repertoire across pregnancy in women with multiple sclerosis.

The method was the immunoSEQ multiplex PCR assay. Held by TCRdb, this immuneACCESS table contains in-frame sequences only and omits some clones. Under half of the omission traces to an unresolved V gene where checked; the cause of the rest is unknown. This sample has roughly 28,000 clones in its table, and around 89% of those were observed once. Approximately 3.4% of the sample comes from the top ten. Based on the germline V gene, the CDR1 and CDR2 sequences are SGHNT and YENEEA. The cysteine opens and the phenylalanine closes a CDR3 of 16 amino acids. Only the CDR3 DNA is retained, 48 bases long and in frame from the first base. Trimming removed 1 base from V and 5 bases from J; the gene matches leave 9 bases unexplained. This clone has a single count. Its antigen target is currently unknown. Base qualities are not provided; no much larger clone lies one nucleotide away.

The receptor's source is a female donor in good health, enrolled as a control in a pregnancy study. The sequence links TRBV11-3 to TRBJ2-3; the junction holds 7 bases that match TRBD2. This sample comprised CD4+ T cells from peripheral blood mononuclear cells, obtained in the first trimester of pregnancy. The CDR3 region has the sequence CASSLGGGGAGDTQYF. The DNA is TGTGCCAGCAGCTTAGGGGGGGGAGGAGCCGGAGATACGCAGTATTTT.